These 6 T cell receptor beta chains were sequenced from one sample in a study of T cell repertoires in cytomegalovirus infection. In TCRdb, the reads were re-called with MiXCR into one record per CDR3 protein. Among around 34,000 distinct CDR3 sequences listed, about 54% were seen once. The antigens of these receptors remain unknown. The sample here was CD8+ T cells from cultured PBMCs, taken from culture after CMV antigen stimulation. The receptors derive from a human donor in good health (CMV status not recorded). Some clones in this sample may be carry-over from other donors' samples.

This chain connects TRBV12-3 or TRBV12-4 to TRBJ2-5; 7 bases are a match to TRBD1. The CDR3 is 17 amino acids. The V gene end was trimmed by 3 bases and the J gene end by 0 bases; junction bases not matched to a gene: 10. The CDR3 is CASSFSDREIYQETQYF. The CDR3 region has the DNA TGTGCCAGCAGTTTCAGCGACAGGGAGATATACCAAGAGACCCAGTACTTC.

A few counts support this clonotype. The V call is TRBV28, the J call TRBJ2-1; 8 bases align to TRBD2. The V gene end was trimmed by 3 bases and the J gene end by 3 bases; junction bases not matched to a gene: 10. In germline, CDR1 is MDHEN, CDR2 SYDVKM. The CDR3 sequence is 17 residues long. The CDR3 sequence: CASSFLGRATYYNEQFF. The CDR3 bases are TGTGCCAGCAGTTTTCTCGGGAGGGCTACCTACTACAATGAGCAGTTCTTC. The whole variable domain, remainder taken from reference TRBV28 and TRBJ2-1, is DVKVTQSSRYLVKRTGEKVFLECVQDMDHENMFWYRQDPGLGLRLIYFSYDVKMKEKGDIPEGYSVSREKKERFSLILESASTNQTSMYLCASSFLGRATYYNEQFFGPGTRLTVL.

CDR3 loop: CASSSDTFTEAFF. For the CDR3, the DNA is TGTGCCAGCAGCTCCGACACGTTCACTGAAGCTTTCTTT. The chain joins TRBV7-3 to TRBJ1-1; D gene uncertain. With 4 bases removed from V and 4 bases from J, the gap between germline ends came to 10 bases. CDR1 and CDR2 (germline): SGHTA, FQGTGA. The CDR3 contains 13 residues. The whole variable domain, remainder taken from reference TRBV7-3 and TRBJ1-1, is GAGVSQTPSNKVTEKGKYVELRCDPISGHTALYWYRQSLGQGPEFLIYFQGTGAADDSGLPNDRFFAVRPEGSVSTLKIQRTERGDSAVYLCASSSDTFTEAFFGQGTRLTVV.

The chain links TRBV5-4 to TRBJ2-1, with D possibly TRBD1 on 6 matching bases. V lost 0 bases and J 3 bases, leaving 7 bases between the germline ends. Germline V gene lookup returns CDR1 SGHNT and CDR2 YYREEE (reference sequence). The length of the CDR3 is 14 residues. The CDR3 loop is CASSLGDNYNEQFF. CDR3 DNA: TGTGCCAGCAGCTTGGGGGACAACTACAATGAGCAGTTCTTC.

The chain combines TRBV7-9 with TRBJ1-4, with unresolved D. Trimming removed 6 bases from V and 6 bases from J, with 11 bases in between. Looked up from germline, CDR1 is SEHNR and CDR2 is FQNEAQ (reference sequence). This CDR3 has 13 residues. This CDR3 reads CASRGVLDEKLFF. The CDR3 DNA reads TGTGCCAGCAGGGGAGTTTTAGATGAAAAACTGTTTTTT.

The V gene is TRBV9, the J gene TRBJ2-2; TRBD2 aligns across 9 bases. Germline lookup yields CDR1 SGDLS and CDR2 YYNGEE. V lost 0 bases to trimming and J lost 7 bases; unmatched junction nucleotides: 13. CDR3 size: 18 residues. CDR3 residues: CASSVVPLGLASNGELFF. The CDR3, as DNA: TGTGCCAGCAGCGTAGTCCCACTCGGACTAGCGTCTAACGGGGAGCTGTTTTTT.